The source of this TCR beta chain is a study of T cell responses to AZD1222 COVID-19 vaccine. Notes on the study in general: Spike-wide vaccine-associated CD4 TCRs dominated at 160-218 and 743-854. All repertoire sampling was performed exclusively after the peak T cell response.

Germline-derived CDR1 and CDR2 are SGHNT and YYREEE (reference sequence). Trimming stripped 4 bases from V and 9 bases from J, with 11 bases between. The CDR3 runs 12 residues. Produced via immunoSEQ multiplex PCR; TCRdb's table is partial and in-frame only. The sample has fewer than 85,000 clones; about four fifths are singletons. It was second doses at about 4 or about 12 weeks that were pooled. This clone has more than one count but fewer than ten. Its antigen is not known. The chain has TRBV5-4 and TRBJ2-1, with D perhaps TRBD1 (6 bases). The sequence came from an adult who received the AZD1222 COVID-19 vaccine. The sample in question was peripheral blood, obtained 28 days after the second AZD1222 dose. The CDR3 region has the DNA TGTGCCAGCAGCGTGATACAGGGTGAGCAGTTCTTC. Translating gives CASSVIQGEQFF.